A single sample is the source of the 30 T cell receptor beta chains below, sequenced in a study of blood T cell repertoires in COVID-19. Here immunoSEQ multiplex PCR was the method, and the copy in TCRdb shows in-frame clones only, minus some. Among about 200,000 clones, about three quarters were seen once, and the ten largest hold 7% to 8.5%. The sample consisted of peripheral blood. Receptors originate from a woman between 65 and 79 years old with acute or convalescent COVID-19.

The chain carries TRBV2 and TRBJ2-7, with D possibly TRBD1 on 6 matching bases. There are 16 residues in the CDR3. Per germline, CDR1 SNHLY and CDR2 FYNNEI. V was trimmed by 1 base and J by 1 base, leaving 14 bases between them. CDR3 amino acids: CASSEGSFQGSYEQYV. CDR3 coding DNA: TGTGCCAGCAGTGAAGGGTCGTTTCAGGGGTCCTACGAGCAGTACGTC.

This clone was counted a few times. The genes are TRBV9 and TRBJ2-2; D is possibly TRBD2 (5 bases). CDR3 size: 15 residues. Germline CDR1 is SGDLS and CDR2 is YYNGEE. Trimming took off 0 bases at V and 4 bases at J, with 10 bases between the two ends. CDR3 amino acids: CASSVAGSPTGELFF. The CDR3 coding sequence is TGTGCCAGCAGCGTAGCGGGGTCCCCCACCGGGGAGCTGTTTTTT.

The J gene is TRBJ2-1, the V gene TRBV12-5; TRBD1 aligns across 9 bases. This CDR3 has 14 residues. Trimming took 1 base from V and 8 from J; bases not matched to a gene: 3. Germline lookup yields CDR1 LGHNT and CDR2 FRNRAP. As DNA, the CDR3 is TGTGCTAGTGGTTTGGAGGACAGGGGTGATGAGCAGTTCTTC. Protein sequence: CASGLEDRGDEQFF. Based on the CDR3 plus reference TRBV12-5 and TRBJ2-1, the full variable domain is DARVTQTPRHKVTEMGQEVTMRCQPILGHNTVFWYRQTMMQGLELLAYFRNRAPLDDSGMPKDRFSAEMPDATLATLKIQPSEPRDSAVYFCASGLEDRGDEQFFGPGTRLTVL.

The chain combines TRBV2 with TRBJ2-6, with D possibly matching TRBD1 (6 bases). Germline values: CDR1 SNHLY, CDR2 FYNNEI. This CDR3 comprises 17 residues. V lost 5 bases, J lost 0 bases, and 14 bases lay in between. CDR3: CASSQTGLNSGANVLTF. DNA of the CDR3: TGTGCCAGCAGTCAGACAGGTCTCAACTCTGGGGCCAACGTCCTGACTTTC.

The rearrangement links TRBV5-5 to TRBJ2-5; D remains unclear. The V end lost 0 bases, the J end lost 5 bases, and 8 bases lay between the germline ends. This CDR3 has 13 residues. CDR1 SGHKS and CDR2 YYEKEE come from the germline V gene (reference sequence). The CDR3 sequence: CASSLASRETQYF. The CDR3 nucleotides are TGTGCCAGCAGCTTGGCGTCACGGGAGACCCAGTACTTC.

The gene calls are TRBV24-1 and TRBJ2-1; 16 bases are shared with TRBD2. Germline CDR1 KGHDR, CDR2 SFDVKD. CDR3 length: 19 amino acids. Trimming took 6 bases from V and 5 from J; bases not matched to a gene: 12. The CDR3 DNA reads as TGTGCCACCAGTCCCCGTACCGGGACTAGCGGGGGGGCAAACAATGAGCAGTTCTTC. It specifies CATSPRTGTSGGANNEQFF.

The V and J genes are TRBV6-5 and TRBJ2-3, with D possibly being TRBD2 (6 bases). V was shortened by 2 bases and J by 6 bases, with 15 bases between the two germline ends. The CDR3 loop spans 15 amino acids. Germline V lookup: CDR1 MNHEY, CDR2 SVGAGI. The CDR3 nucleotides are TGTGCCAGCAGTTACGCGGGGTTGGAGACGGATACGCAGTATTTT. It encodes CASSYAGLETDTQYF.

The J gene is TRBJ2-2, the V gene TRBV9; no clear D. CDR1 and CDR2 (germline): SGDLS, YYNGEE. This CDR3 is 15 amino acids long. Trimming left V 4 bases short and J 5 bases short, with 15 bases between. CDR3: CASSPLSRETGELFF. DNA for the CDR3: TGTGCCAGCAGCCCCCTATCTAGAGAAACCGGGGAGCTGTTTTTT.

The chain joins TRBV5-6 to TRBJ2-5; 14 positions agree with TRBD2. The V gene's germline CDR1 is SGHDT and CDR2 YYEEEE. The CDR3 has 17 residues. Losses at the gene ends were 5 bases for V and 2 bases for J; bases not matched to a gene: 8. The chain's CDR3 is CASRPLGLAGGQETQYF. The CDR3 DNA follows: TGTGCCAGCAGACCCCTAGGACTAGCGGGGGGTCAAGAGACCCAGTACTTC.

V gene TRBV7-2 combines with J gene TRBJ2-5; 11 bases map to TRBD2. CDR1 and CDR2 (germline): SGHTA, FQGNSA. This CDR3 comprises 14 residues. J gave up 1 base and V 7 bases, and 2 bases lay outside the gene matches. The CDR3 nucleotides are TGTGCCAGCACTAGCGGGGGGACCCAAGAGACCCAGTACTTC. It is translated as CASTSGGTQETQYF.

In regard to this clone: The sample holds other DNA sequences that translate to the same CDR3. The chain uses TRBV30 and TRBJ1-5; no clear D gene. The V and J ends lost 0 bases and 2 bases respectively, with 5 bases between them. The CDR3 sequence is 13 residues long. Per germline, CDR1 GTSNPN and CDR2 SVGIG (reference sequence). CDR3 bases: TGTGCCTGGAGTGTGAGGGGCAATCAGCCCCAGCATTTT. Its protein is CAWSVRGNQPQHF.

The CDR3 region has the DNA TGCGCCAGCAGCCCTTGGGGCCAAACGGGGGGGACTGAAGCTTTCTTT. This sequence encodes CASSPWGQTGGTEAFF. This rearrangement joins TRBV5-1 to TRBJ1-1; tentative D call: TRBD1 (5 bases). The CDR3 spans 16 residues. Germline V gene sequence: CDR1 SGHRS, CDR2 YFSETQ. The V end lost 4 bases, the J end lost 5 bases, and 21 bases lay between the germline ends.

The genes are TRBV5-4 and TRBJ1-6; 9 positions agree with TRBD1. The CDR3 contains 12 residues. Germline V gives CDR1 SGHNT, CDR2 YYREEE (reference sequence). V trimming: 2 bases; J trimming: 13 bases; junction bases outside the gene matches: 1. The CDR3 nucleotides read TGTGCCAGCAGCTTAGACAGGGGGCCCCTCCACTTT. It encodes CASSLDRGPLHF.

The chain uses TRBV7-3 and TRBJ2-3, with 12 positions matching TRBD1. Germline CDR1 SGHTA, CDR2 FQGTGA. V shed 1 base, J shed 11 bases, and the junction held 7 bases outside the gene matches. CDR3 length equals 15 residues. CDR3 residues: CASSLSRDRGREQYF. CDR3 coding DNA: TGTGCCAGCAGCTTAAGCCGGGACAGGGGGCGGGAGCAGTATTTT.

This rearrangement joins TRBV4-3 to TRBJ2-7; unclear D gene. Germline CDR1 LGHNA, CDR2 YSLEER. Trimming pared 0 bases from V and 3 bases from J, leaving 6 bases between. This CDR3 comprises 13 residues. The CDR3 nucleotides read TGCGCCAGCAGCCAAGATTTTAGCTACGAGCAGTACTTC. It specifies CASSQDFSYEQYF.

The chain has TRBV3-1 (or the pseudogene TRBV3-2) and TRBJ1-3, with D tentatively TRBD1 (5 bases). This CDR3 region has 17 residues. The germline V gene has CDR1 LGHDT and CDR2 YNNKEL (reference sequence). The germline V and J ends were trimmed by 1 base and 2 bases, with 15 bases remaining between them. The CDR3 loop is CASSQAWDRRAGNTIYF. CDR3 DNA: TGTGCCAGCAGCCAAGCCTGGGATCGCAGGGCTGGAAACACCATATATTTT.

This chain uses TRBV7-2 with TRBJ2-3, with 9 bases aligning to TRBD2. Germline CDR1 is SGHTA and CDR2 is FQGNSA. Losses at the gene ends were 5 bases for V and 5 bases for J; bases not matched to a gene: 8. The CDR3 runs 15 residues. The CDR3 nucleotides are TGTGCCAGCAGCGCCCGGCGGGGGGGCAAAGATACGCAGTATTTT. Its translation: CASSARRGGKDTQYF.

The genes are TRBV9 and TRBJ1-1; 10 positions match TRBD1. Unmatched junction bases numbered 8, after V lost 2 bases and J lost 4 bases. Germline V gene data show CDR1 as SGDLS and CDR2 as YYNGEE. There are 16 residues in the CDR3. CDR3 coding DNA: TGTGCCAGCAGCGTCGCCGGGACAGGGGTTTCCACTGAAGCTTTCTTT. Its translation is CASSVAGTGVSTEAFF.

The rearrangement joins TRBV3-1 (or the pseudogene TRBV3-2) to TRBJ2-2; 9 bases match TRBD2. The CDR3 totals 16 residues. V gave up 4 bases and J gave up 1 base; unmatched junction bases: 4. From germline, CDR1 is LGHDT and CDR2 YNNKEL (reference sequence). The CDR3 spells CASSPAGGKNTGELFF. The DNA for the CDR3 is TGTGCCAGCAGCCCGGCGGGGGGGAAGAACACCGGGGAGCTGTTTTTT.

This clone was found a few times. This chain uses TRBV10-1 with TRBJ1-1, with D tentatively TRBD1 (5 bases). This CDR3 is 13 amino acids long. Trimming took 2 bases from V and 3 from J, leaving 7 bases between them. CDR1 WNHNN and CDR2 SYGVQD come from the germline V gene (reference sequence). The CDR3 DNA reads TGCGCCAGCAGTGAGCCGGGGGACACTGAAGCTTTCTTT. It codes for CASSEPGDTEAFF.

This clone has a handful of counts. This chain links TRBV24-1 with TRBJ1-2; 8 bases are a match to TRBD1. The CDR3 runs 14 residues. Losses at the gene ends were 9 bases for V and 8 bases for J; bases not matched to a gene: 13. Per the germline V gene, CDR1 is KGHDR and CDR2 is SFDVKD. The CDR3, as DNA: TGTGCCACCCAGGCGGACAGGGACCATGGGGGCTACACCTTC. Translation gives CATQADRDHGGYTF.

In its sample, this clone was seen once. V is TRBV5-4 and J is TRBJ1-1, with unresolved D. Trimming took off 4 bases at V and 1 base at J, with 8 bases between the two ends. This CDR3 region has 13 residues. Germline assignment: CDR1 SGHNT and CDR2 YYREEE (reference sequence). The CDR3 loop reads CASSENTNTEAFF. The CDR3 DNA reads TGTGCCAGCAGCGAAAACACGAACACTGAAGCTTTCTTT. The variable domain in full, with the rest retrieved from reference TRBV5-4 and TRBJ1-1, is ETGVTQSPTHLIKTRGQQVTLRCSSQSGHNTVSWYQQALGQGPQFIFQYYREEENGRGNFPPRFSGLQFPNYSSELNVNALELDDSALYLCASSENTNTEAFFGQGTRLTVV.

CDR3 nucleotides: TGTGCCGTCAAAGCGGGGGGGATCACAGATACGCAGTATTTT. Amino acid sequence: CAVKAGGITDTQYF. The chain joins TRBV10-3 to TRBJ2-3, with 10 bases matching TRBD2. Germline values: CDR1 ENHRY, CDR2 SYGVKD. Germline trimming cut 11 bases from V and 2 bases from J; bases unmatched to any gene: 7. The CDR3 runs 14 residues.

The chain is built from TRBV10-1 and TRBJ1-1; D is unclear. The germline gives CDR1 WNHNN, CDR2 SYGVQD (reference sequence). The V end was cut by 6 bases, the J end by 9 bases, with 11 bases between. The CDR3 sequence is 11 residues long. The CDR3 sequence is CASSPGGQAFF. The DNA for the CDR3 is TGCGCCAGCAGCCCCGGCGGCCAAGCTTTCTTT.

The count of this clone is one. V is TRBV10-1 and J is TRBJ2-3, with 9 bases fitting TRBD1. V lost 7 bases, J lost 3 bases, and 5 bases stayed unmatched. Germline V CDR1 and CDR2: WNHNN, SYGVQD (reference sequence). This CDR3 comprises 14 residues. CDR3 protein: CASNRDRVTDTQYF. The CDR3 nucleotides read TGCGCCAGCAACCGGGACAGGGTTACAGATACGCAGTATTTT.

This clone was picked up many times. The chain couples TRBV7-2 to TRBJ2-5; 9 bases map to TRBD1. The V gene's germline CDR1 is SGHTA and CDR2 FQGNSA. CDR3 length: 14 residues. With 5 bases clipped from V and 5 bases from J, the junction kept 6 bases outside the gene matches. In DNA form, the CDR3 reads TGTGCCAGCAGCGCGGGACAGGGACGGGAGACCCAGTACTTC. Protein: CASSAGQGRETQYF.

On this clone: The same CDR3 also results from other DNA sequences found in this sample. This chain links TRBV12-3 or TRBV12-4 with TRBJ2-3; D unresolved. Trimming pared 7 bases from V and 6 bases from J, leaving 8 bases between. This CDR3 is 11 amino acids long. The CDR3 coding sequence is TGTGCCAGCACCCCGCGGGATACGCAGTATTTT. As protein: CASTPRDTQYF.

The chain recombines TRBV11-2 with TRBJ2-1; 9 nucleotides match TRBD2. The V gene end was trimmed by 2 bases and the J gene end by 2 bases; junction bases not matched to a gene: 1. This CDR3 region has 15 residues. Germline CDR1 and CDR2: SGHAT and FQNNGV. CDR3 sequence reads: CASSLLAGPYNEQFF. The CDR3 nucleotides read TGTGCCAGCAGCTTACTAGCGGGGCCCTACAATGAGCAGTTCTTC. The variable domain in full, with the rest retrieved from reference TRBV11-2 and TRBJ2-1, is EAGVAQSPRYKIIEKRQSVAFWCNPISGHATLYWYQQILGQGPKLLIQFQNNGVVDDSQLPKDRFSAERLKGVDSTLKIQPAKLEDSAVYLCASSLLAGPYNEQFFGPGTRLTVL.

V usage is TRBV30 and J usage is TRBJ1-2, with 12 bases identical to TRBD1. This CDR3 region has 14 residues. The J segment lost 7 bases and the V segment lost 0 bases, leaving 3 bases of the junction unmatched. Germline V CDR1 and CDR2: GTSNPN, SVGIG (reference sequence). The CDR3 sequence: CAWSVGGQGAGYTF. The CDR3, as DNA: TGTGCCTGGAGTGTGGGGGGACAGGGGGCTGGCTACACCTTC.

This chain uses TRBV7-2 with TRBJ1-2; 7 bases fit TRBD1. The junction had 3 bases not matched to a gene; V was cut back by 3 bases and J by 2 bases. Germline V gene sequence: CDR1 SGHTA, CDR2 FQGNSA. CDR3 size: 14 residues. CDR3 sequence (DNA): TGTGCCAGCAGCTTTGGGACAGAGAACTATGGCTACACCTTC. As protein: CASSFGTENYGYTF.